This paragraph reports one TCR beta chain. Its antigen is currently unknown. The data are from a study of cytomegalovirus exposure and HLA in healthy donors. The method was immunoSEQ multiplex PCR; TCRdb's version includes in-frame clones alone and lacks a portion of them. The table includes more than 100,000 clones, about nine tenths detected once. Trimming removed 4 bases from V and 2 bases from J; junction bases left unmatched: 7. In germline, CDR1 is SGDLS, CDR2 YYNGEE. CDR3 length: 17 amino acids. Study outcomes and limitations: As was reported, the classifier diagnosed cytomegalovirus status with high specificity and sensitivity.

V usage is TRBV9 and J usage is TRBJ2-6; 9 bases agree with TRBD2. Input material: PBMCs. The TCR originated in a man aged 25 to 40 in good health and CMV-seronegative. DNA for the CDR3: TGTGCCAGCAGCCCCCCCCTAGCGGGAACTGGGGCCAACGTCCTGACTTTC. Translation gives CASSPPLAGTGANVLTF.